One and the same sample provided the 18 T cell receptor beta chains below, sequenced in a study of T cell responses to AZD1222 COVID-19 vaccine. The table came from immunoSEQ multiplex PCR; TCRdb's copy has only in-frame clones and leaves some out. This sample has roughly 160,000 clones; roughly nine tenths occur once, and the top ten carry 1.5% to 2%. Sequencing used peripheral blood, obtained on day 0 of AZD1222 vaccination. The receptors were gathered from an adult in good health.

This chain uses TRBV27 with TRBJ2-7, with D perhaps TRBD1 (6 bases). Germline CDR1 MNHEY, CDR2 SMNVEV (reference sequence). The CDR3 spans 15 residues. Deletions cut 3 bases from V and 1 base from J, with 13 bases between. DNA of the CDR3: TGTGCCAGCAGTTTCCTCCAGGGGAATTCCTACGAGCAGTACTTC. It yields the protein CASSFLQGNSYEQYF.

V usage is TRBV5-6 and J usage is TRBJ2-1, with D perhaps assigned TRBD1 or TRBD2 (5 bases each). This CDR3 has 14 amino acids. V was trimmed by 3 bases and J by 8 bases, leaving 15 bases between them. CDR1 SGHDT and CDR2 YYEEEE come from the germline V gene. CDR3 DNA: TGTGCCAGCAGCTCCTTACTAGGGGCTTATGAGCAGTTCTTC. It codes for CASSSLLGAYEQFF.

This chain uses TRBV12-1 with TRBJ2-1; the table's D call of TRBD1 was not tested on the DNA. TRBV12-1 is noted as a pseudogene. This CDR3 comprises 18 residues. The DNA of the CDR3 is TGTGCCAGCAGCTTTGTAAGGGGCGACCACAGCTCCTACAATGAGCAGTTCTTC. Its translation: CASSFVRGDHSSYNEQFF.

The chain is built from TRBV30 and TRBJ1-1; no reliable D call. There are 11 residues in the CDR3. Germline CDR1 GTSNPN, CDR2 SVGIG (reference sequence). Deletions cut 8 bases from V and 4 bases from J, with 11 bases between. The CDR3: CAGYEGTEAFF. CDR3 sequence (DNA): TGTGCCGGATACGAGGGCACTGAAGCTTTCTTT.

The rearrangement links TRBV12-3 or TRBV12-4 to TRBJ1-6, with D hard to call. The CDR3 contains 12 residues. With 6 bases removed from V and 8 bases from J, the gap between germline ends came to 8 bases. CDR3 protein: CASREVDSPLHF. CDR3 coding DNA: TGTGCCAGCAGGGAAGTGGATTCACCCCTCCACTTT.

The CDR3: CASSRLDSATNEKLFF. The CDR3 coding sequence is TGTGCCAGTAGTCGACTTGACAGCGCAACTAATGAAAAACTGTTTTTT. The chain employs TRBV19 and TRBJ1-4, with D perhaps matching TRBD1 (5 bases). Germline loops: CDR1 LNHDA, CDR2 SQIVND (reference sequence). The CDR3 is made up of 16 amino acids. V lost 5 bases, J lost 0 bases, and 13 bases lay in between.

The CDR3 protein is CASSPRQGYEQYF. For the CDR3, the DNA is TGCGCCAGCAGCCCAAGACAGGGATACGAGCAGTACTTC. V and J are TRBV4-3 and TRBJ2-7, with 7 bases that match TRBD1. Germline values: CDR1 LGHNA, CDR2 YSLEER. J was trimmed by 4 bases and V by 4 bases; bases with no gene match: 4. CDR3 size: 13 residues.

The chain is built from TRBV11-1 and TRBJ1-1, with unresolved D. Trimming left V 1 base short and J 5 bases short, with 8 bases between. Germline lookup yields CDR1 SGHAT and CDR2 FQDESV (reference sequence). The CDR3 runs 13 residues. CDR3 DNA sequence: TGTGCCAGCAGCTTAGGTCAGTTAACTGAAGCTTTCTTT. Residues: CASSLGQLTEAFF. Variable domain in full (rest from reference TRBV11-1 and TRBJ1-1): EAEVAQSPRYKITEKSQAVAFWCDPISGHATLYWYRQILGQGPELLVQFQDESVVDDSQLPKDRFSAERLKGVDSTLKIQPAELGDSAMYLCASSLGQLTEAFFGQGTRLTVV.

This CDR3 is CASNIPITGQPQHF. CDR3 nucleotides: TGTGCCAGCAATATCCCTATCACAGGTCAGCCCCAGCATTTT. The rearrangement links TRBV28 to TRBJ1-5; TRBD1 might be the D (5 bases). The V end was cut by 7 bases, the J end by 6 bases, with 16 bases between. The CDR3 is made up of 14 amino acids. Germline CDR1 and CDR2: MDHEN and SYDVKM.

V and J are TRBV30 and TRBJ1-1, with D tentatively TRBD1 (6 bases). V was shortened by 0 bases and J by 4 bases, with 12 bases between the two germline ends. Per germline, CDR1 GTSNPN and CDR2 SVGIG (reference sequence). CDR3 size: 14 residues. The CDR3 coding sequence is TGTGCCTGGAGTGTAGGTAGGGGGACCACTGAAGCTTTCTTT. Its translation is CAWSVGRGTTEAFF.

The rearrangement joins TRBV6-5 to TRBJ1-5, with unresolved D. V was clipped by 0 bases and J by 7 bases, with 10 bases between them. Germline V lookup: CDR1 MNHEY, CDR2 SVGAGI. This CDR3 contains 14 residues. The CDR3 sequence: CASSYSTGGQPQHF. CDR3 nucleotide sequence: TGTGCCAGCAGTTACTCGACGGGTGGGCAGCCCCAGCATTTT.

The chain is built from TRBV27 and TRBJ1-5, with D uncertain. Deletions cut 3 bases from V and 1 base from J, with 4 bases between. The length of the CDR3 is 13 residues. Germline CDR1 is MNHEY and CDR2 is SMNVEV (reference sequence). CDR3 residues: CASSLKSNQPQHF. The CDR3 DNA reads TGTGCCAGCAGTTTGAAGAGCAATCAGCCCCAGCATTTT.

This chain connects TRBV28 to TRBJ2-7; 7 bases are a match to TRBD2. The CDR3 is 17 amino acids. V was clipped by 7 bases and J by 3 bases; unmatched bases: 18. Per germline, CDR1 MDHEN and CDR2 SYDVKM. The CDR3 DNA is TGTGCCAGCATTCCTGAGGCCCCTAGCGGTAAACACTACGAGCAGTACTTC. Translating it yields CASIPEAPSGKHYEQYF.

V usage is TRBV18 and J usage is TRBJ1-3; D remains unclear. V shed 2 bases and J shed 4 bases, with 6 bases lying between them. This CDR3 spans 13 amino acids. Germline V CDR1 and CDR2: KGHSH, LQKENI. As DNA, the CDR3 is TGTGCCAGCTCACCAACACCAGGAAACACCATATATTTT. Its translation is CASSPTPGNTIYF. Using reference TRBV18 and TRBJ1-3 for the parts outside the CDR3, the full variable domain is NAGVMQNPRHLVRRRGQEARLRCSPMKGHSHVYWYRQLPEEGLKFMVYLQKENIIDESGMPKERFSAEFPKEGPSILRIQQVVRGDSAAYFCASSPTPGNTIYFGEGSWLTVV.

The genes are TRBV15 and TRBJ2-1, with TRBD2 matching 14 bases. With V trimmed by 6 bases and J by 4 bases, 2 bases remained unmatched. Germline loops: CDR1 LNHNV, CDR2 YYDKDF (reference sequence). The CDR3 consists of 15 residues. CDR3 coding DNA: TGTGCCACCAGTGGGACTAGCGGGAGTTACAATGAGCAGTTCTTC. Residues: CATSGTSGSYNEQFF.

The chain is built from TRBV14 and TRBJ1-6, with D maybe TRBD1 (6 bases). The CDR3 sequence is 13 residues long. Germline V lookup: CDR1 SGHDN, CDR2 FVKESK. The V end lost 1 base, the J end lost 13 bases, and 11 bases lay between the germline ends. The CDR3 region has the DNA TGTGCCAGCAGCCAAGCGGGGGCAGGCCCCCTCCACTTT. It yields the protein CASSQAGAGPLHF.

As concerns this clone: The same CDR3 arises from other DNA sequences in this sample as well. Here the CDR3 reads CASRRGPTYEQYF. The CDR3 coding sequence is TGTGCCAGCAGGAGGGGGCCGACCTACGAGCAGTACTTC. The V call is TRBV28, the J call TRBJ2-7, with 7 bases identical to TRBD1. The V gene's germline CDR1 is MDHEN and CDR2 SYDVKM. This CDR3 region has 13 residues. V lost 6 bases and J lost 2; bases outside the gene matches: 4.

V gene TRBV5-6 combines with J gene TRBJ1-5; 9 bases align to TRBD1. The CDR3 runs to 15 residues. The germline CDR1 and CDR2 sequences are SGHDT and YYEEEE. The J segment lost 6 bases and the V segment lost 1 base, leaving 5 bases of the junction unmatched. The CDR3 nucleotides read TGTGCCAGCAGCTTGTGGGACAGGGTACGTCAGCCCCAGCATTTT. Translating gives CASSLWDRVRQPQHF.